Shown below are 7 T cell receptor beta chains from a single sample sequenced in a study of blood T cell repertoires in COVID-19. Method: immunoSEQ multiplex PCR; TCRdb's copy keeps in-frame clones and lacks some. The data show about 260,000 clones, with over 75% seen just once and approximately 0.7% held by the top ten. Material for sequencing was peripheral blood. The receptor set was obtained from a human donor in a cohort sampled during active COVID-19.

DNA of the CDR3: TGTGCCAGCAGTTCCCGACAGGGGGTTGAGCAGCCCCAGCATTTT. Amino acid sequence: CASSSRQGVEQPQHF. The chain combines TRBV28 with TRBJ1-5; TRBD1 matches 9 bases. CDR3 length: 15 amino acids. The germline V gene encodes CDR1 MDHEN and CDR2 SYDVKM. Germline trimming cut 4 bases from V and 7 bases from J; bases unmatched to any gene: 8.

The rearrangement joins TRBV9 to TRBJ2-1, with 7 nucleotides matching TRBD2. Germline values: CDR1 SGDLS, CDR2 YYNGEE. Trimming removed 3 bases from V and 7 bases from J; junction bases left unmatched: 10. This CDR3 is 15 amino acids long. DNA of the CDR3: TGTGCCAGCAGCGGGCGGGGGACCTCCCTTAATGAGCAGTTCTTC. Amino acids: CASSGRGTSLNEQFF.

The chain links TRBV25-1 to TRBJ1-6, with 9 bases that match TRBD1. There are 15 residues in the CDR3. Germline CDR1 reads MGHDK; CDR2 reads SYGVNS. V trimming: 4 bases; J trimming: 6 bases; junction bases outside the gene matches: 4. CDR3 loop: CASSGPTGGNSPLHF. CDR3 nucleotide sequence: TGTGCCAGCAGTGGTCCGACAGGGGGTAATTCACCCCTCCACTTT. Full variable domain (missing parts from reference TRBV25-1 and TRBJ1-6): EADIYQTPRYLVIGTGKKITLECSQTMGHDKMYWYQQDPGMELHLIHYSYGVNSTEKGDLSSESTVSRIRTEHFPLTLESARPSHTSQYLCASSGPTGGNSPLHFGNGTRLTVT.

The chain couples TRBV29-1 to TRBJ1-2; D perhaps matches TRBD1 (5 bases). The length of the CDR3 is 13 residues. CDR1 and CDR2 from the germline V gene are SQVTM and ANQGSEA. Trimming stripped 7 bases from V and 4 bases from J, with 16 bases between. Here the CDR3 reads CSGTGGESYGYTF. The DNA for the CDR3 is TGCAGCGGCACCGGGGGAGAATCCTATGGCTACACCTTC.

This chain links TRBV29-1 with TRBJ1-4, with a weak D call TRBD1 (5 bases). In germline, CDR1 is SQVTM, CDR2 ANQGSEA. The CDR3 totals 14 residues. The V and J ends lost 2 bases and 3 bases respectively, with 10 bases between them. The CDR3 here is CSVELGQSNEKLFF. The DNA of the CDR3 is TGCAGCGTTGAACTGGGGCAGTCTAATGAAAAACTGTTTTTT. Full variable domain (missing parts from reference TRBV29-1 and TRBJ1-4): SAVISQKPSRDICQRGTSLTIQCQVDSQVTMMFWYRQQPGQSLTLIATANQGSEATYESGFVIDKFPISRPNLTFSTLTVSNMSPEDSSIYLCSVELGQSNEKLFFGSGTQLSVL.

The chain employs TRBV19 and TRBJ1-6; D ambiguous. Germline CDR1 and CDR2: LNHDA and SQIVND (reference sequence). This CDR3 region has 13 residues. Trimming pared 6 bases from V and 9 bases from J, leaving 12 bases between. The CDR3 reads CASSRSGVSPLHF. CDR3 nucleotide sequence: TGTGCCAGTAGCAGGTCAGGTGTTTCACCCCTCCACTTT.

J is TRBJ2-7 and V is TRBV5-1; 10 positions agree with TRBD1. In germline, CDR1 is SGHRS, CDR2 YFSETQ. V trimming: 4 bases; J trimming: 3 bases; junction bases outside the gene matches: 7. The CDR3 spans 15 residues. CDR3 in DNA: TGCGCCAGCAGCCCCGGAGGGACAGGGGTCTACGAGCAGTACTTC. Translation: CASSPGGTGVYEQYF.